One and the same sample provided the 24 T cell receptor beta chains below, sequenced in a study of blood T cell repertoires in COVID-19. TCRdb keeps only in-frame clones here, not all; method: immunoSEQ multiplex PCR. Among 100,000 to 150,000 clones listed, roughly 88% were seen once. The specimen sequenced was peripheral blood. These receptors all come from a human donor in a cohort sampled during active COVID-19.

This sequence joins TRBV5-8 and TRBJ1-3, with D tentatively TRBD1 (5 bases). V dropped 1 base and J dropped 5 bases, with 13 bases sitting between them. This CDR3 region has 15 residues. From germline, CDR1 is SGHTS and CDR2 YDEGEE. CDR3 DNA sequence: TGTGCCAGCAGCTTGAGCAGGGAAATTAGAAACACCATATATTTT. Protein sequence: CASSLSREIRNTIYF.

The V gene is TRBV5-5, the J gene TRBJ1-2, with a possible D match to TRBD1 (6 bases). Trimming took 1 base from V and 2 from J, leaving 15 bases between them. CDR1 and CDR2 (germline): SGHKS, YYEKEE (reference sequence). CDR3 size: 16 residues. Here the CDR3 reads CASSLSRQGINYGYTF. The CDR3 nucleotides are TGTGCCAGCAGCTTGAGCCGGCAGGGGATAAACTATGGCTACACCTTC.

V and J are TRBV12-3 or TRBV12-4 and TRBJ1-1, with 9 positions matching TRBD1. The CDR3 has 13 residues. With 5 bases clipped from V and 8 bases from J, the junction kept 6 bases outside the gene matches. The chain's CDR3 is CASSLRTGAEAFF. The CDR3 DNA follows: TGTGCCAGCAGTCTCCGGACAGGGGCAGAAGCTTTCTTT.

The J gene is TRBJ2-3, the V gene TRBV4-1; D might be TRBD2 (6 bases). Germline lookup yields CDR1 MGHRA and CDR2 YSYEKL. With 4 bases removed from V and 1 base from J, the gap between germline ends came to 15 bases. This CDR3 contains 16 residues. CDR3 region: CASSLGWGGRTDTQYF. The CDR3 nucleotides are TGCGCCAGCAGCCTCGGTTGGGGAGGTCGCACAGATACGCAGTATTTT.

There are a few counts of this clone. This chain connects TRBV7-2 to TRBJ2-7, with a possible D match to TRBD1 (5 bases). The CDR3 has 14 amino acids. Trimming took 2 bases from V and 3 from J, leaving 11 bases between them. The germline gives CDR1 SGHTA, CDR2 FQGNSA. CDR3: CASSLSTGSYEQYF. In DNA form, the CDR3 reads TGTGCCAGCAGCTTATCTACAGGAAGCTACGAGCAGTACTTC.

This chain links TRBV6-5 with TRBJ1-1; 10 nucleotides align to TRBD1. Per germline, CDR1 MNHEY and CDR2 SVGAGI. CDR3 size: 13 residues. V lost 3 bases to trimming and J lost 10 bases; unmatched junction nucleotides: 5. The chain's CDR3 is CASSYWDRGSAFF. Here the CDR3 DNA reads TGTGCCAGCAGTTATTGGGACAGGGGTTCAGCTTTCTTT.

The CDR3 loop reads CASRRTRAYEQYF. In DNA form, the CDR3 reads TGTGCCAGCCGGAGGACTAGAGCTTACGAGCAGTACTTC. This chain uses TRBV2 with TRBJ2-7, with 7 bases that match TRBD2. The germline gives CDR1 SNHLY, CDR2 FYNNEI. The V gene end was trimmed by 8 bases and the J gene end by 4 bases; junction bases not matched to a gene: 8. The CDR3 is 13 residues long.

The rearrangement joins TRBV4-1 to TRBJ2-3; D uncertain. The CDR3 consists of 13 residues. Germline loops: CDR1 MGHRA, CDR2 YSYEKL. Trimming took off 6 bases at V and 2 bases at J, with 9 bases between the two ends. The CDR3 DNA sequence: TGCGCCAGCAGTGGCCGAAACACAGATACGCAGTATTTT. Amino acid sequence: CASSGRNTDTQYF.

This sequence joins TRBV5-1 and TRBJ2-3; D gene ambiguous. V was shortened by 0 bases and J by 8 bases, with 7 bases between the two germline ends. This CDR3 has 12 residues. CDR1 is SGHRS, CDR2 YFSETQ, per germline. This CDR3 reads CASSLDSGTQYF. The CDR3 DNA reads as TGCGCCAGCAGCTTGGACAGTGGTACGCAGTATTTT.

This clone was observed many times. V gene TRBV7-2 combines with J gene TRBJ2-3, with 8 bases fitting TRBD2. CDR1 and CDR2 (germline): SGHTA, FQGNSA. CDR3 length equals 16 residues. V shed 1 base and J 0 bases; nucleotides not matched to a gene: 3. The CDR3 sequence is CASSLGTSRSTDTQYF. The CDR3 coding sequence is TGTGCCAGCAGCTTAGGGACTAGCCGAAGCACAGATACGCAGTATTTT.

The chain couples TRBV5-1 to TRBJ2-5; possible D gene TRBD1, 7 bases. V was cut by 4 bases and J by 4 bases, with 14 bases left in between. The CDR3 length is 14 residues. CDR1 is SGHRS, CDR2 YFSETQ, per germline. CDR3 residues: CASSPTGTRETQYF. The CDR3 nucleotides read TGCGCCAGCAGCCCGACAGGGACTCGAGAGACCCAGTACTTC.

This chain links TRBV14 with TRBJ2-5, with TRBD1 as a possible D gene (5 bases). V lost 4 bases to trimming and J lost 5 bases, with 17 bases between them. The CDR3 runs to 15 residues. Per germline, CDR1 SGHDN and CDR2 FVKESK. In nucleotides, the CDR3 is TGTGCCAGCAGCCTCATAGGTTTGGGGCGGGAGACCCAGTACTTC. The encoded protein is CASSLIGLGRETQYF.

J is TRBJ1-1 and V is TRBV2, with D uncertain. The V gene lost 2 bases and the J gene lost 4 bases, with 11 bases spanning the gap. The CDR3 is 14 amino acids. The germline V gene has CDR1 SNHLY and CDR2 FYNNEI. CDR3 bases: TGTGCCAGCAGTGAAAGGCAGACTTTCACTGAAGCTTTCTTT. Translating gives CASSERQTFTEAFF.

Here the CDR3 reads CASSPAGSRETQYF. The CDR3 nucleotides read TGCGCCAGCAGCCCAGCGGGCTCTCGAGAGACCCAGTACTTC. This chain links TRBV4-1 with TRBJ2-5; possible D gene TRBD2, 6 bases. Per the germline V gene, CDR1 is MGHRA and CDR2 is YSYEKL. Deletions cut 4 bases from V and 4 bases from J, with 13 bases between. The CDR3 covers 14 residues.

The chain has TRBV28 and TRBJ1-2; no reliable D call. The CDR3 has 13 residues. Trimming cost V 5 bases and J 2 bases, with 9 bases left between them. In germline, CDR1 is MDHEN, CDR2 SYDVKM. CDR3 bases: TGTGCCAGCAGTCTCGACATGAACTATGGCTACACCTTC. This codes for CASSLDMNYGYTF.

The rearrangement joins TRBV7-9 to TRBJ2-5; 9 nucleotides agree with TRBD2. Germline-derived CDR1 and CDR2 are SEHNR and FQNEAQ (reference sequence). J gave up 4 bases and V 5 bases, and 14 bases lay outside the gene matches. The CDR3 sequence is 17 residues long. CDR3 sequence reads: CASSPRRAGGPGETQYF. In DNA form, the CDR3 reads TGTGCCAGCAGCCCGAGGCGGGCGGGAGGGCCGGGAGAGACCCAGTACTTC.

The CDR3 reads CASRLATGLVSRETQYF. The CDR3 DNA is TGTGCAAGTCGCTTAGCGACCGGACTAGTTTCCCGAGAGACCCAGTACTTC. The chain links TRBV12-2 to TRBJ2-5; the table names TRBD2, a call not compared with the DNA. TRBV12-2 is a recognized pseudogene. This CDR3 comprises 17 residues.

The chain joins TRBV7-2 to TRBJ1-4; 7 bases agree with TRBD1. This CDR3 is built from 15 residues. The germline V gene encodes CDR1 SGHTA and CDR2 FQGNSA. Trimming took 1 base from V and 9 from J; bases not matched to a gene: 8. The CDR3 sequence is CASSLVTGVGQKLFF. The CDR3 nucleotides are TGTGCCAGCAGCTTAGTCACAGGGGTGGGGCAAAAACTGTTTTTT.

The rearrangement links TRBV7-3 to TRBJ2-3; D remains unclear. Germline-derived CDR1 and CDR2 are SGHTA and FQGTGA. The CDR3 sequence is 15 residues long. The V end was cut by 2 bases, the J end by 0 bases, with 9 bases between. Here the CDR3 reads CASSLSLGSTDTQYF. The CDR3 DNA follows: TGTGCCAGCAGCTTATCCCTCGGGAGCACAGATACGCAGTATTTT.

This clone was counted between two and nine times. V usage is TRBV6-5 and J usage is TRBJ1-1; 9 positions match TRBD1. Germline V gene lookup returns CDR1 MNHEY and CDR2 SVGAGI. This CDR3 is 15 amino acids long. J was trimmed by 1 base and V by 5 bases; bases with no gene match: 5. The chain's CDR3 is CASSIRQGENTEAFF. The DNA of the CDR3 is TGTGCCAGCAGTATCCGACAGGGGGAGAACACTGAAGCTTTCTTT.

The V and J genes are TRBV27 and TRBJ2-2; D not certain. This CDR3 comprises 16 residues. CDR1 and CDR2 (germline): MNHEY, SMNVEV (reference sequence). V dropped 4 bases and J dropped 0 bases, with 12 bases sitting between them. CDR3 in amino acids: CASSYRAVSNTGELFF. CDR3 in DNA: TGTGCCAGCAGTTACCGTGCAGTTTCGAACACCGGGGAGCTGTTTTTT.

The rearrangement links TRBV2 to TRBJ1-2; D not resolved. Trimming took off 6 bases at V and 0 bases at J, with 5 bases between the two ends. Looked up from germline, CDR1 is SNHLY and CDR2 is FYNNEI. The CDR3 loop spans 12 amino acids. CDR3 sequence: CASRFTNYGYTF. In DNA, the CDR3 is TGTGCCAGCAGGTTCACTAACTATGGCTACACCTTC.

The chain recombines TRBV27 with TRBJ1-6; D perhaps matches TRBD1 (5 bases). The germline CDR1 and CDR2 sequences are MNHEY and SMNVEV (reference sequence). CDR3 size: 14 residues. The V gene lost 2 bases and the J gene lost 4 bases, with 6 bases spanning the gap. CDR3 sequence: CASSLGAYNSPLHF. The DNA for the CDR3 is TGTGCCAGCAGTTTAGGGGCTTATAATTCACCCCTCCACTTT.

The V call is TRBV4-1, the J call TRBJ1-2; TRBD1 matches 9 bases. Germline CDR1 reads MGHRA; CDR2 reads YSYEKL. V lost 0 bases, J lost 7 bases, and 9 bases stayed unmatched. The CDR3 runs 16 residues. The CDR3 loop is CASSQEPGQGRAGYTF. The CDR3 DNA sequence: TGCGCCAGCAGCCAAGAACCGGGACAGGGAAGAGCTGGCTACACCTTC.